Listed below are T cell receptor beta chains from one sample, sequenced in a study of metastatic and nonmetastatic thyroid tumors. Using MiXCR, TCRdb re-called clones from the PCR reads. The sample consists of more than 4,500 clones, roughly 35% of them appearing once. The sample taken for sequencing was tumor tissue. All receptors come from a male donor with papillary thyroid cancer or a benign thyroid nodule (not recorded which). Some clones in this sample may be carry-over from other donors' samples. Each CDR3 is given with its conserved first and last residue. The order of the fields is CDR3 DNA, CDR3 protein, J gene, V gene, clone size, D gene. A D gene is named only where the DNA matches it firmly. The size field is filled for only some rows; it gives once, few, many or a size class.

TGTGCCAGTAATAGCGGCCGCACAGATACGCAGTATTTT | CASNSGRTDTQYF | TRBJ2-3 | TRBV19 | few | NA
TGTGCCGCTCGACAGGAGAGCTCCTACGAGCAGTACTTC | CAARQESSYEQYF | TRBJ2-7 | TRBV28 | few | NA
TGTGCCAGCAGCCCATTAGCAACTAATGAAAAACTGTTTTTT | CASSPLATNEKLFF | TRBJ1-4 | TRBV4-2 | large | NA
TGTGCCAGTAGTATGCGAGGGTCAGGTAATGAGTATTTT | CASSMRGSGNEYF | TRBJ2-3 | TRBV19 | NA | NA
TGTGCCAGCAGACCGCGGGGGGGTACAAATGAGCAGTTCTTC | CASRPRGGTNEQFF | TRBJ2-1 | TRBV3-1 | NA | TRBD2
TGTGCCAGCAGCTTAGATGGCGGGGAGCTGTTTTTT | CASSLDGGELFF | TRBJ2-2 | TRBV11-3 | NA | NA
TGTGCCAGCAGCTTAGAGCCGGGACTAGCGGGGGGAGAGCAGTACTTC | CASSLEPGLAGGEQYF | TRBJ2-7 | TRBV11-2 | NA | TRBD2
TGTGCCAGCAGTCCCTCAGGGGACGGCGGGGAGCTGTTTTTT | CASSPSGDGGELFF | TRBJ2-2 | TRBV28 | NA | NA
TGTGCCAGCTCTCGGGACCCCGGGGCCGGGGAGCTGTTTTTT | CASSRDPGAGELFF | TRBJ2-2 | TRBV18 | NA | NA
TGTGCCAGTAGTATAGGGAGCGGGAGGTTTTTCTCTGGGGCCAACGTCCTGACTTTC | CASSIGSGRFFSGANVLTF | TRBJ2-6 | TRBV19 | NA | TRBD2
TGTGCCAGCAGAGGTAACTATGGCTACACCTTC | CASRGNYGYTF | TRBJ1-2 | TRBV6-1 | NA | NA
TGTGCCACCGAAACCCGGGACAGCAACTACGAGCAGTACTTC | CATETRDSNYEQYF | TRBJ2-7 | TRBV28 | NA | TRBD1
TGTGCCAGCAGTGTACAGGGGGCTCTGAACACTGAAGCTTTCTTT | CASSVQGALNTEAFF | TRBJ1-1 | TRBV28 | NA | TRBD1
TGTGCCAGCAGTTACCCCAACGGGCAGATGAACACTGAAGCTTTCTTT | CASSYPNGQMNTEAFF | TRBJ1-1 | TRBV6-5 | NA | NA
TGTGCCAGCAGCTCGGGACAGGGGGGGGAGCAGTTCTTC | CASSSGQGGEQFF | TRBJ2-1 | TRBV7-3 | NA | TRBD1
TGTGCCAGCAGTTTTGGCTCAGGGGGCGTCCCCTATAATTCACCCCTCCACTTT | CASSFGSGGVPYNSPLHF | TRBJ1-6 | TRBV12-3/TRBV12-4 | NA | TRBD1
TGTGCCAGCAGCTATAGGGGGACAGAAGATCGGCCCCAGCATTTT | CASSYRGTEDRPQHF | TRBJ1-5 | TRBV13 | many | TRBD1
TGTGCCAGCACCCCTCGCCGAGACGGGAGCTCCTACGAGCAGTACTTC | CASTPRRDGSSYEQYF | TRBJ2-7 | TRBV13 | NA | NA
TGTGCCAGCAGTTCACTGGGTCCTACTACGACGCAGTATTTT | CASSSLGPTTTQYF | TRBJ2-3 | TRBV27 | few | NA
TGTGCCAGTAGTATAGGGGAGCGGGAGTCCACAGATACGCAGTATTTT | CASSIGERESTDTQYF | TRBJ2-3 | TRBV19 | NA | TRBD2
TGTGCCACCAGCAGTCTTGGGGCCAACGTCCTGACTTTC | CATSSLGANVLTF | TRBJ2-6 | TRBV15 | NA | NA
TGTGCCAGCAGCCTTACACAGGGCTGGGGACAGCCCCAGCATTTT | CASSLTQGWGQPQHF | TRBJ1-5 | TRBV3-1 | NA | NA
TGTGCCTGGACCTCCAGCTACGAGCAGTACTTC | CAWTSSYEQYF | TRBJ2-7 | TRBV30 | once | NA
TGTGCCAGTAGTATTTCAGGGCTGGGCACCGGGGAGCTGTTTTTT | CASSISGLGTGELFF | TRBJ2-2 | TRBV19 | few | NA
TGTGCCAGCAGTTTATACGGGGATAGCAATCAGCCCCAGCATTTT | CASSLYGDSNQPQHF | TRBJ1-5 | TRBV27 | NA | NA
TGTGCCAGTCAATCGGACAGTGGCCAAGAGACCCAGTACTTC | CASQSDSGQETQYF | TRBJ2-5 | TRBV6-1 | few | NA
TGTGCCAGCAGCTTAGGGCGGGGGTTGGACCCTGAAGCTTTCTTT | CASSLGRGLDPEAFF | TRBJ1-1 | TRBV7-2 | NA | NA
TGTGCCAGCAGTGACAGGGGGAGTGTCCAGCAGTACTTC | CASSDRGSVQQYF | TRBJ2-7 | TRBV6-1 | NA | TRBD1
TGTGCCTGGTCTCGACAGGACTCCTACGAGCAGTACTTC | CAWSRQDSYEQYF | TRBJ2-7 | TRBV30 | NA | NA
TGTGCCAGCAGCTTGGGGACATGGGGACAGTTCTTC | CASSLGTWGQFF | TRBJ2-1 | TRBV11-2 | NA | NA
TGTGCCAGCAGCCGAACAGGGGGCACGAACACCGGGGAGCTGTTTTTT | CASSRTGGTNTGELFF | TRBJ2-2 | TRBV11-2 | NA | TRBD1
TGTGCCAGCAGTTCCCAAATCGGAGGGGGGAACACCGGGGAGCTGTTTTTT | CASSSQIGGGNTGELFF | TRBJ2-2 | TRBV6-2/TRBV6-3 | NA | NA
TGTGCCAGCAGCGTTTCTTCCGGGGCCTACAATGAGCAGTTCTTC | CASSVSSGAYNEQFF | TRBJ2-1 | TRBV9 | NA | NA
TGCGCCAGCAGCCAACCTGGGACAGGTGATCTTCAGCCCCAGCATTTT | CASSQPGTGDLQPQHF | TRBJ1-5 | TRBV4-1 | NA | TRBD1
TGTGCCAGCAGCCAGGAAGGGGCCTATGGCTACACCTTC | CASSQEGAYGYTF | TRBJ1-2 | TRBV3-1 | NA | NA
TGCGCCAGCAGCTTAAGGGTTTTCTACGAGCAGTACTTC | CASSLRVFYEQYF | TRBJ2-7 | TRBV5-1 | NA | NA
TGTGCCAGCAGCCTCTGGACAGCCGGGGAAAAACTGTTTTTT | CASSLWTAGEKLFF | TRBJ1-4 | TRBV3-1 | NA | NA
TGTGCCAGCAGCTTAGTTGGGAGTTCCTACGAGCAGTACTTC | CASSLVGSSYEQYF | TRBJ2-7 | TRBV7-9 | NA | NA
TGCAGTGCTTTACTAGGGCTGTCCTACGAGCAGTACTTC | CSALLGLSYEQYF | TRBJ2-7 | TRBV20-1 | NA | NA
TGCGCCAGCAGCCAAGAAGGCGCTGTGAATTCACCCCTCCACTTT | CASSQEGAVNSPLHF | TRBJ1-6 | TRBV4-3 | NA | NA
TGCAGTGCCTCTAGCGGGAGAGGGGGACTCGAGCAGTACTTC | CSASSGRGGLEQYF | TRBJ2-7 | TRBV20-1 | NA | TRBD2
TGTGCCAGCAGCTTAGTCGTTAGCTGGGGTGAGCAGTTCTTC | CASSLVVSWGEQFF | TRBJ2-1 | TRBV7-9 | NA | NA
TGCAGTGCTAGAGATCCGGACAGGATCACTGAAGCTTTCTTT | CSARDPDRITEAFF | TRBJ1-1 | TRBV20-1 | NA | TRBD1
TGCACCCATATCCCAGGGGCCAGAAACACCATATATTTT | CTHIPGARNTIYF | TRBJ1-3 | TRBV20-1 | large | NA
TGTGCCAGCAGTTACTCGTACGGGAGCTCCTATAATTCACCCCTCCACTTT | CASSYSYGSSYNSPLHF | TRBJ1-6 | TRBV6-2/TRBV6-3 | NA | NA
TGTGCCAGCAGCCCCCCAGTCAAAGCCCACACAGATACGCAGTATTTT | CASSPPVKAHTDTQYF | TRBJ2-3 | TRBV14 | NA | NA
TGTGCCAGCAGCTTAGTAAGACAGGAGAGCTCCTACGAGCAGTACTTC | CASSLVRQESSYEQYF | TRBJ2-7 | TRBV11-2 | NA | NA
TGTGCCAGCAGCCCCGGCGAGGGCGAGCAGTACTTC | CASSPGEGEQYF | TRBJ2-7 | TRBV11-3 | NA | NA
TGTGCCAGCACCATCGGACCCTGGGGTGAACTGTTTTTT | CASTIGPWGELFF | TRBJ1-4 | TRBV7-2 | NA | NA
TGCGCCAGCCGGGACTCCCAAGCCCACGAGCAGTACTTC | CASRDSQAHEQYF | TRBJ2-7 | TRBV5-1 | NA | NA
TGCGCCAGCAGCTTGGTTTCGCGGGAGTGGGTAGATACGCAGTATTTT | CASSLVSREWVDTQYF | TRBJ2-3 | TRBV5-1 | NA | TRBD2
TGTGCCAGCAGTTACGGTAATTGGGGACTGGTCTTT | CASSYGNWGLVF | TRBJ1-1 | TRBV6-5 | few | NA
TGTGCCAGCAGCGCTGGACCCTTGGATGTAGGCGACTATGGCTACACCTTC | CASSAGPLDVGDYGYTF | TRBJ1-2 | TRBV12-3/TRBV12-4 | few | NA
TGTGCCAGCAGTGGGTATGCTGAAGCTTTCTTT | CASSGYAEAFF | TRBJ1-1 | TRBV25-1 | once | NA